This TCR beta chain was sequenced for a study of OX40 agonist ivuxolimab in advanced cancers. Findings and limits, study-wide: In the expanded peripheral T cells, antigen specificity was never determined.

In regard to this clone: The antigen is not known.

Clones were sequenced by immunoSEQ multiplex PCR, and TCRdb holds only the in-frame ones, with some missing. The top ten clones hold approximately 50% of a sample with about 19,000 clones, about 89% of them seen once. Germline V gene sequence: CDR1 LGHNA, CDR2 YSLEER. This CDR3 comprises 14 residues. V was trimmed by 2 bases and J by 8 bases, leaving 10 bases between them. Source: CD4+ or CD8+ T cells sorted from blood, taken in a trial of the OX40 agonist ivuxolimab. This chain links TRBV4-3 with TRBJ1-6, with D uncertain. This receptor was identified in an adult with an advanced solid tumor such as melanoma, head and neck, liver or kidney cancer. The chain's CDR3 is CASSQTYQDSPLHF. In DNA form, the CDR3 reads TGCGCCAGCAGCCAAACCTACCAAGATTCACCCCTCCACTTT.